The rows below give T cell receptor beta chains drawn from one sample of a study of blood T cell repertoires in COVID-19. Assay used: immunoSEQ multiplex PCR; TCRdb lists only in-frame clones, some missing. The data contain about 360,000 clones, 70% to 90% of them singletons. Specimen: PBMCs or T cells enriched from blood (not recorded which). The receptors stem from a woman aged 40 to 55 with acute COVID-19. Each CDR3 is given with its conserved first and last residue. The order of the fields is J gene, D gene, V gene, clone size, CDR3 DNA, CDR3 protein. D genes are given only for firm matches. The listing skips clone size in some rows; elsewhere it reads once, few, many or a size class.

j_call: TRBJ2-7; d_call: .; v_call: TRBV3-1/TRBV3-2; clone_size: .; cdr3_nt: TGTGCCAGCAGCCCTCTCCTTGTGCGGGGGCTCTACGAGCAGTACTTC; cdr3_aa: CASSPLLVRGLYEQYF
j_call: TRBJ2-3; d_call: TRBD2; v_call: TRBV11-2; clone_size: .; cdr3_nt: TGTGCCAGCAGCTTAGAGGCTAGCGGTTATCCTAGCACAGATACGCAGTATTTT; cdr3_aa: CASSLEASGYPSTDTQYF
j_call: TRBJ2-5; d_call: .; v_call: TRBV29-1; clone_size: once; cdr3_nt: TGCAGCGTTGGGAGACAGGCCCGGGAGACCCAGTACTTC; cdr3_aa: CSVGRQARETQYF
j_call: TRBJ2-4; d_call: .; v_call: TRBV11-2; clone_size: .; cdr3_nt: TGTGCCAGCAGCTTAAGGGGCGCGGGATTTGACATTCAGTACTTC; cdr3_aa: CASSLRGAGFDIQYF
j_call: TRBJ2-7; d_call: .; v_call: TRBV9; clone_size: .; cdr3_nt: TGTGCCAGCAGCGTAGTTTCACTAGTAGGAGGGGAGCAGTACTTC; cdr3_aa: CASSVVSLVGGEQYF
j_call: TRBJ2-3; d_call: TRBD1; v_call: TRBV19; clone_size: few; cdr3_nt: TGTGCCAGTAGTTGGGACAGGGGCACAGATACGCAGTATTTT; cdr3_aa: CASSWDRGTDTQYF
j_call: TRBJ1-6; d_call: TRBD1; v_call: TRBV27; clone_size: .; cdr3_nt: TGTGCCAGCAGTTTCCGGACAGGGGGTAGCTCCTATAATTCACCCCTCCACTTT; cdr3_aa: CASSFRTGGSSYNSPLHF
j_call: TRBJ2-2; d_call: TRBD2; v_call: TRBV15; clone_size: .; cdr3_nt: TGTGCCACCAGCAAAGAGGTTGTAGCGGGGGGACGTAACACCGGGGAGCTGTTTTTT; cdr3_aa: CATSKEVVAGGRNTGELFF
j_call: TRBJ1-1; d_call: TRBD1; v_call: TRBV29-1; clone_size: .; cdr3_nt: TGCAGCGTTGAAGATCGGACAGGGGGCACTGAAGCTTTCTTT; cdr3_aa: CSVEDRTGGTEAFF
j_call: TRBJ1-2; d_call: .; v_call: TRBV19; clone_size: .; cdr3_nt: TGTGCCAGTAGTAAGACAGATAACTATGGCTACACCTTC; cdr3_aa: CASSKTDNYGYTF
j_call: TRBJ2-5; d_call: .; v_call: TRBV12-3/TRBV12-4; clone_size: .; cdr3_nt: TGTGCCAGCAGTCTGAGGTCACAAGAGACCCAGTACTTC; cdr3_aa: CASSLRSQETQYF
j_call: TRBJ1-5; d_call: .; v_call: TRBV5-1; clone_size: .; cdr3_nt: TGCGCCAGCAGCGCCGGGAGTAGCAATCAGCCCCAGCATTTT; cdr3_aa: CASSAGSSNQPQHF
j_call: TRBJ2-6; d_call: .; v_call: TRBV7-6; clone_size: .; cdr3_nt: TGTGCCAGCAGCTTACTTGGGAGTAGCTCTGGGGCCAACGTCCTGACTTTC; cdr3_aa: CASSLLGSSSGANVLTF
j_call: TRBJ1-5; d_call: TRBD1; v_call: TRBV27; clone_size: .; cdr3_nt: TGTGCCAGCACTATTCCAGGACAGGATAGCAATCAGCCCCAGCATTTT; cdr3_aa: CASTIPGQDSNQPQHF
j_call: TRBJ1-2; d_call: .; v_call: TRBV12-3/TRBV12-4; clone_size: .; cdr3_nt: TGTGCCAGCAGAATCGGACAGCCCCATGGCTACACCTTC; cdr3_aa: CASRIGQPHGYTF
j_call: TRBJ2-5; d_call: .; v_call: TRBV13; clone_size: .; cdr3_nt: TGTGCCAGCAGCATCGGTGGGGCAGAGACCCAGTACTTC; cdr3_aa: CASSIGGAETQYF
j_call: TRBJ2-1; d_call: .; v_call: TRBV24-1; clone_size: .; cdr3_nt: TGTGCCACCAGTGATGGGGGGACGGGCGTCATTGAGCAGTTCTTC; cdr3_aa: CATSDGGTGVIEQFF
j_call: TRBJ1-1; d_call: .; v_call: TRBV7-8; clone_size: .; cdr3_nt: TGTGCCAGCAGCTTAGGGCAGGGAAGTTGGACTGAAGCTTTCTTT; cdr3_aa: CASSLGQGSWTEAFF
j_call: TRBJ2-1; d_call: .; v_call: TRBV24-1; clone_size: once; cdr3_nt: TGTGCCACCAGTGATTTTGGCCAGGGTGCCTACAATGAGCAGTTCTTC; cdr3_aa: CATSDFGQGAYNEQFF
j_call: TRBJ2-1; d_call: TRBD2; v_call: TRBV4-1; clone_size: .; cdr3_nt: TGCGCCAGCAGCCAAGTATCGACTAGCGGGGCTTACAATGAGCAGTTCTTC; cdr3_aa: CASSQVSTSGAYNEQFF
j_call: TRBJ2-7; d_call: .; v_call: TRBV11-2; clone_size: .; cdr3_nt: TGTGCCAGCAGCTTAGACAGTGGAGGGGGCGCCGAGCAGTACTTC; cdr3_aa: CASSLDSGGGAEQYF
j_call: TRBJ2-5; d_call: .; v_call: TRBV7-2; clone_size: .; cdr3_nt: TGTGCCAGCAGCTTTGCGGGCCGAGAAGGGACCCAGTACTTC; cdr3_aa: CASSFAGREGTQYF
j_call: TRBJ1-1; d_call: .; v_call: TRBV5-1; clone_size: .; cdr3_nt: TGCGCCAGCAGCTTGGGAACAGGGGAAGCTTTCTTT; cdr3_aa: CASSLGTGEAFF
j_call: TRBJ2-7; d_call: .; v_call: TRBV15; clone_size: .; cdr3_nt: TGTGCCACCAGCAGAGGTAACTCCTACGAGCAGTACTTC; cdr3_aa: CATSRGNSYEQYF
j_call: TRBJ2-5; d_call: .; v_call: TRBV9; clone_size: once; cdr3_nt: TGTGCCAGCAGCGTAGACCCCCGGGACACGGCGGAGACCCAGTACTTC; cdr3_aa: CASSVDPRDTAETQYF
j_call: TRBJ1-2; d_call: TRBD1; v_call: TRBV5-1; clone_size: .; cdr3_nt: TGCGCCAGCAGCCCCGGGACAGGGGTTTATGGCTACACCTTC; cdr3_aa: CASSPGTGVYGYTF
j_call: TRBJ2-1; d_call: TRBD1; v_call: TRBV10-3; clone_size: .; cdr3_nt: TGTGCCATCAGTGAGTCCCGGACAGGGTCCCACCTCAATGAGCAGTTCTTC; cdr3_aa: CAISESRTGSHLNEQFF